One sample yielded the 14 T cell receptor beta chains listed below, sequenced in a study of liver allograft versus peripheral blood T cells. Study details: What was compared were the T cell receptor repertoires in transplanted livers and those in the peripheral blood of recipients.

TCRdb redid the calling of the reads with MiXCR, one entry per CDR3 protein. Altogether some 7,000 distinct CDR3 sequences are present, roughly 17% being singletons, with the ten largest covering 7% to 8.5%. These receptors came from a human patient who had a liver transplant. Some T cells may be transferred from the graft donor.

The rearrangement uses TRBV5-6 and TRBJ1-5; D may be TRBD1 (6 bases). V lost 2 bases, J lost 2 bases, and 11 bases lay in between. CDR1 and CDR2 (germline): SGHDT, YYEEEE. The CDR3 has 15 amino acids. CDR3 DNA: TGTGCCAGCAGCTTTAGGGGGTCGGGCAATCAGCCCCAGCATTTT. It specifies CASSFRGSGNQPQHF. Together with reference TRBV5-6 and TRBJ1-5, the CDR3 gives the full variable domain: DAGVTQSPTHLIKTRGQQVTLRCSPKSGHDTVSWYQQALGQGPQFIFQYYEEEERQRGNFPDRFSGHQFPNYSSELNVNALLLGDSALYLCASSFRGSGNQPQHFGDGTRLSIL.

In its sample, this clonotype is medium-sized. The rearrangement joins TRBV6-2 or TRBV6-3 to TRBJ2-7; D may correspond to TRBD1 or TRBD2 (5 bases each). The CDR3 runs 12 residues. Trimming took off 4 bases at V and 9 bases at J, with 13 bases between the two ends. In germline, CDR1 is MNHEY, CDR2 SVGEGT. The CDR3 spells CASSLAGTRQYF. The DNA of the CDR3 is TGTGCCAGCAGTTTAGCCGGGACGCGGCAGTACTTC.

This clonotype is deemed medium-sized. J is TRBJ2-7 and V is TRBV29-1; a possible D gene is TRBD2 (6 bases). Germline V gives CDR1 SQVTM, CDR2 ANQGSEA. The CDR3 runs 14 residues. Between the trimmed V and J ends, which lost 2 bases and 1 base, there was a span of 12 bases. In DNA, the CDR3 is TGCAGCGTTGAATTGGAGGGGATTTCCTACGAGCAGTACTTC. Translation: CSVELEGISYEQYF.

The CDR3: CASSPLGGTNTEAFF. The DNA for the CDR3 is TGCGCCAGCAGTCCGTTAGGGGGGACGAACACTGAAGCTTTCTTT. The chain combines TRBV23-1 with TRBJ1-1, with a weak D call TRBD1 (6 bases). TRBV23-1 falls under the ORF class, with uncertain function. The CDR3 totals 15 residues. V lost 4 bases to trimming and J lost 1 base, with 13 bases between them.

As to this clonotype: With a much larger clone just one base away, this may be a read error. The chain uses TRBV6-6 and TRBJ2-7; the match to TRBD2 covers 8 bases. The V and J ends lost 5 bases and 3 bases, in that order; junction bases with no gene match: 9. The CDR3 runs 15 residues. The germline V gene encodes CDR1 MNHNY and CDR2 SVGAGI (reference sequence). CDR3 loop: CASSESSGWDYEQYF. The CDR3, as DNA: TGTGCCAGCAGTGAATCTAGCGGGTGGGACTACGAGCAGTACTTC.

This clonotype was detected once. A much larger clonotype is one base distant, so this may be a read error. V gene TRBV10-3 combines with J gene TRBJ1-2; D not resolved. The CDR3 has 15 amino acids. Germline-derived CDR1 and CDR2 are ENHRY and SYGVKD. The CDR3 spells CASSELTQWEYGYTF. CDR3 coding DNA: TGTGCCAGCAGTGAATTGACTCAGTGGGAATATGGCTACACCTTC.

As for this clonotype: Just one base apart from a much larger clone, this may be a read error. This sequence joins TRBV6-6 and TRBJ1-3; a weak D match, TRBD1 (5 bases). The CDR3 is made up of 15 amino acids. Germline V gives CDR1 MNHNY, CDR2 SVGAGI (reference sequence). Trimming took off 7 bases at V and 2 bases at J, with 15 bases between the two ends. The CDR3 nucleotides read TGTGCCAGCAAACCTCGGGGCACCGCTGGAAACACCATATATTTT. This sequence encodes CASKPRGTAGNTIYF.

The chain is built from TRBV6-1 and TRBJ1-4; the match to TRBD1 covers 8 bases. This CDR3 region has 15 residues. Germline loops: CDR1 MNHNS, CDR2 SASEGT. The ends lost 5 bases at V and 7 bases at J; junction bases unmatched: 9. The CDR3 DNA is TGTGCCAGCAGTTCTCCGGACAGGGAGGCTGAAAAACTGTTTTTT. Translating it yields CASSSPDREAEKLFF.

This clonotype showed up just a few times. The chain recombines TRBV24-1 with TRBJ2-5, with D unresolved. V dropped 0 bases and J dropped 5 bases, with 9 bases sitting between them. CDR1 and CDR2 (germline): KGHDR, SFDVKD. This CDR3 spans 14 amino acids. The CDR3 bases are TGTGCCACCAGTGATTTGCTATGGTGGGAGACCCAGTACTTC. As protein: CATSDLLWWETQYF.

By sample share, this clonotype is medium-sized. The DNA for the CDR3 is TGTGCCAGCTCACCACTTGGAAACACCATATATTTT. It translates to CASSPLGNTIYF. V and J are TRBV18 and TRBJ1-3; no reliable D call. This CDR3 has 12 amino acids. The germline V gene has CDR1 KGHSH and CDR2 LQKENI. V lost 1 base and J 3 bases, leaving 1 base between the germline ends. Combining the CDR3 with reference TRBV18 and TRBJ1-3 gives the whole variable domain NAGVMQNPRHLVRRRGQEARLRCSPMKGHSHVYWYRQLPEEGLKFMVYLQKENIIDESGMPKERFSAEFPKEGPSILRIQQVVRGDSAAYFCASSPLGNTIYFGEGSWLTVV.

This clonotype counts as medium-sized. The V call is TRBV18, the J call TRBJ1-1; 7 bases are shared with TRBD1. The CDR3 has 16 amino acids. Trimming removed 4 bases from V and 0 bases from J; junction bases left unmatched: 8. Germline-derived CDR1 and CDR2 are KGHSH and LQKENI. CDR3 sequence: CASSHMWGQLNTEAFF. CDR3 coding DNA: TGTGCCAGCTCACATATGTGGGGACAGCTGAACACTGAAGCTTTCTTT.

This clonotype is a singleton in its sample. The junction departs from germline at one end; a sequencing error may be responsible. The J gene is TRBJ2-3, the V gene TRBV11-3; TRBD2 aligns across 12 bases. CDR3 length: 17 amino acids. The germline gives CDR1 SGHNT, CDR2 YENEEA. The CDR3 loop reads CTSSLIYLAGGRDTQYF. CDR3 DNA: TGTACCAGCAGCTTAATCTACCTAGCGGGGGGGAGGGATACGCAGTATTTT.

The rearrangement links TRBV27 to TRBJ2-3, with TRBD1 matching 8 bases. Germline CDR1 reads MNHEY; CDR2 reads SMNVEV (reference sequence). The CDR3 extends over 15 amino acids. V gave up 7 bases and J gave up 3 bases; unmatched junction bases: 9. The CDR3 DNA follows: TGTGCCAGCACTCGACAGGGGAAGTGGACAGATACGCAGTATTTT. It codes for CASTRQGKWTDTQYF.

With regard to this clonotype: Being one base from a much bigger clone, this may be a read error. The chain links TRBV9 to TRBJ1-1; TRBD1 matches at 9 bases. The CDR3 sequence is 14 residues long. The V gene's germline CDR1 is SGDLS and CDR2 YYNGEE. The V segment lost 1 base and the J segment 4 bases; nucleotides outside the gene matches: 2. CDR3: CASSVRQGGTEAFF. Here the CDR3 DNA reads TGTGCCAGCAGCGTAAGACAGGGGGGCACTGAAGCTTTCTTT.